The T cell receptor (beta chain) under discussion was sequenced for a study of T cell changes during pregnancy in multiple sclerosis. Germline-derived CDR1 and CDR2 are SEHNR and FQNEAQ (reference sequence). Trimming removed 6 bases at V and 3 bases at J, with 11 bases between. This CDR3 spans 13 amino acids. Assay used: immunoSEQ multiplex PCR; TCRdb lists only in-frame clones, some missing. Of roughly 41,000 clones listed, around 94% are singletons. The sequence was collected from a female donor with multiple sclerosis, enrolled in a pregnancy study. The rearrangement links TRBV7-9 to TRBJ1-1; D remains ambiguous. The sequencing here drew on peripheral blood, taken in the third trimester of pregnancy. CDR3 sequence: CASSKPVDTEAFF. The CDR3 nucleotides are TGTGCCAGCAGTAAACCGGTTGACACTGAAGCTTTCTTT.